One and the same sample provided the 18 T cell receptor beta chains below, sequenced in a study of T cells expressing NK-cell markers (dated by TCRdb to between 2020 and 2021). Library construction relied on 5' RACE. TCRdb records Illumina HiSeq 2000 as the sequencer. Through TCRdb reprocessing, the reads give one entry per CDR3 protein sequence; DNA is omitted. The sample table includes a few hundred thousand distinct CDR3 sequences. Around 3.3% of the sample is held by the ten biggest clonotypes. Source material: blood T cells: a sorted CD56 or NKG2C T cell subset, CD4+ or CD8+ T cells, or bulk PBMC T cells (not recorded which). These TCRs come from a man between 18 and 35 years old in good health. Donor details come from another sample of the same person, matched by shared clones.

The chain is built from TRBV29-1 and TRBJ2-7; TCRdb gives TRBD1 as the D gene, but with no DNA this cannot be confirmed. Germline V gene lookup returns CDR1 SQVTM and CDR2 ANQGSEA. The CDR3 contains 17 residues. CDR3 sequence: CSVEDASPAGRPYEQYF.

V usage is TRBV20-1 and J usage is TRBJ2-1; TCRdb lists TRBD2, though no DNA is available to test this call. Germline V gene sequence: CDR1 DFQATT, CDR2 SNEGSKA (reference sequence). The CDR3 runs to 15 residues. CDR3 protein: CSARDQLAGYNEQFF.

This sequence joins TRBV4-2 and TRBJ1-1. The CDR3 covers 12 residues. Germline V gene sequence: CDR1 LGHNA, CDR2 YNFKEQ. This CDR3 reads CASIGGTPEAFF.

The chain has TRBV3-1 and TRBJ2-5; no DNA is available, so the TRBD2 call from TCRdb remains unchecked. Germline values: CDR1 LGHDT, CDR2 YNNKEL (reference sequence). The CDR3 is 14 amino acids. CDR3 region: CASRSAGGPQTQYF.

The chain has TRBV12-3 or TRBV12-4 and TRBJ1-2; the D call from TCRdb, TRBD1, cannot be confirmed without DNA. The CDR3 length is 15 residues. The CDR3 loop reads CASSGRQGHGHGYTF.

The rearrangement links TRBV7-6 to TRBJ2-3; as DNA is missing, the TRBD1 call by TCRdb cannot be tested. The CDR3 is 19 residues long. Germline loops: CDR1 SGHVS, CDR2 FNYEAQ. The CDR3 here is CASSFGTATSGSGGDTQYF.

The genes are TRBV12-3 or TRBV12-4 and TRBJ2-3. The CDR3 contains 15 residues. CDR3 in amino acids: CASSFLAELGDTQYF.

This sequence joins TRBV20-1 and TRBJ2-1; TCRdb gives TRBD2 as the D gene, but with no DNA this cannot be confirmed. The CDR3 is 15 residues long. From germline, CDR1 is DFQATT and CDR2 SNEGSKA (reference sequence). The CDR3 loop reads CSASGSGIILNEQFF.

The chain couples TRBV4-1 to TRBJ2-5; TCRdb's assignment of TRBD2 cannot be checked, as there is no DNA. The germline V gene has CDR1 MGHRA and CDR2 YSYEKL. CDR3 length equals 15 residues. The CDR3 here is CATSNGLAGAETQYF.

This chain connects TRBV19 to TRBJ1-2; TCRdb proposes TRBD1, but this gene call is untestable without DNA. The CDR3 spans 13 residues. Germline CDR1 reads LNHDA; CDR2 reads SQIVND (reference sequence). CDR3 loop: CASTGTVRDGYTF. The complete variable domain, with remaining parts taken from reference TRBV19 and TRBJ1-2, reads DGGITQSPKYLFRKEGQNVTLSCEQNLNHDAMYWYRQDPGQGLRLIYYSQIVNDFQKGDIAEGYSVSREKKESFPLTVTSAQKNPTAFYLCASTGTVRDGYTFGSGTRLTVV.

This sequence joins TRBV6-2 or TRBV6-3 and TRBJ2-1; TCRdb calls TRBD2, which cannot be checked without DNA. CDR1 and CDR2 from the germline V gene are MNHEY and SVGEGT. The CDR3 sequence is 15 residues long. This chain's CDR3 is CASSYDPGLALEQFF.

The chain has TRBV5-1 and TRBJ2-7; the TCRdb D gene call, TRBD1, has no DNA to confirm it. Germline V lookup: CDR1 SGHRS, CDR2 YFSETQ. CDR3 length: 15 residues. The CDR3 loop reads CASSLGMDREDEQYF. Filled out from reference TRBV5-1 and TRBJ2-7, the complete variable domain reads KAGVTQTPRYLIKTRGQQVTLSCSPISGHRSVSWYQQTPGQGLQFLFEYFSETQRNKGNFPGRFSGRQFSNSRSEMNVSTLELGDSALYLCASSLGMDREDEQYFGPGTRLTVT.

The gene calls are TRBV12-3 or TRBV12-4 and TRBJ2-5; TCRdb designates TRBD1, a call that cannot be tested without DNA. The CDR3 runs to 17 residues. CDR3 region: CASRETEEGQGSETQYF.

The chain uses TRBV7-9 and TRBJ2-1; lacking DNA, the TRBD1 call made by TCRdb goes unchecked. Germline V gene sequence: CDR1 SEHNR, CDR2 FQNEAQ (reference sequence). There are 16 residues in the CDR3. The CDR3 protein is CASSPTAGQGYHEQFF.

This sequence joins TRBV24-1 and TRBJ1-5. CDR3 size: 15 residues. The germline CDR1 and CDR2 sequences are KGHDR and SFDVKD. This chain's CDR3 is CATKPSGEGNQPQHF.

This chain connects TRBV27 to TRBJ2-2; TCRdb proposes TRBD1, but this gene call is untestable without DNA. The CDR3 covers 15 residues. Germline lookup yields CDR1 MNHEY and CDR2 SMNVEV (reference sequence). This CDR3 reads CASSPLLGRTGELFF.

CDR3 residues: CSVPRELGLSNEQFF. This sequence joins TRBV29-1 and TRBJ2-1; absent DNA, TCRdb's TRBD2 call cannot be checked. The CDR3 spans 15 residues. CDR1 and CDR2 from the germline V gene are SQVTM and ANQGSEA.

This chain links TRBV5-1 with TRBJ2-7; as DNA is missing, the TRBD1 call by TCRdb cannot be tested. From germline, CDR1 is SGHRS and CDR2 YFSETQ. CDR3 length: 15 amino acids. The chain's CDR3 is CASSPGARGTYEQYF.